These 9 T cell receptor beta chains came from one sample sequenced in a study of OX40 agonist ivuxolimab in advanced cancers. TCRdb's copy holds only in-frame clones and misses some; the assay was immunoSEQ multiplex PCR. This table has around 100,000 clones, around 91% appearing once. The starting material was CD4+ or CD8+ T cells sorted from blood, obtained in a trial of the OX40 agonist ivuxolimab. The receptors originated from an adult with an advanced solid tumor such as melanoma, head and neck, liver or kidney cancer.

The V call is TRBV5-4, the J call TRBJ1-1; the D is unclear. V was clipped by 2 bases and J by 2 bases, with 7 bases between them. CDR1 is SGHNT, CDR2 YYREEE, per germline (reference sequence). This CDR3 region has 13 residues. The CDR3 DNA reads as TGTGCCAGCAGCTTTCAGAGTAACACTGAAGCTTTCTTT. Translated: CASSFQSNTEAFF. Complete variable domain (other parts from reference TRBV5-4 and TRBJ1-1): ETGVTQSPTHLIKTRGQQVTLRCSSQSGHNTVSWYQQALGQGPQFIFQYYREEENGRGNFPPRFSGLQFPNYSSELNVNALELDDSALYLCASSFQSNTEAFFGQGTRLTVV.

The genes are TRBV5-1 and TRBJ2-7; D uncertain. CDR1 SGHRS and CDR2 YFSETQ come from the germline V gene. This CDR3 has 14 amino acids. V was pared by 4 bases and J by 5 bases, with 16 bases between. DNA of the CDR3: TGCGCCAGCAGCCGAACGGGCGGATTCGACGAGCAGTACTTC. This translates into CASSRTGGFDEQYF.

The V gene is TRBV28, the J gene TRBJ2-1, with unresolved D. The germline CDR1 and CDR2 sequences are MDHEN and SYDVKM. The CDR3 runs 13 residues. V was trimmed by 6 bases and J by 3 bases, leaving 9 bases between them. For the CDR3, the DNA is TGTGCCAGCAGGCCAGGACGCTACAATGAGCAGTTCTTC. Translated: CASRPGRYNEQFF. The complete variable domain, with remaining parts taken from reference TRBV28 and TRBJ2-1, reads DVKVTQSSRYLVKRTGEKVFLECVQDMDHENMFWYRQDPGLGLRLIYFSYDVKMKEKGDIPEGYSVSREKKERFSLILESASTNQTSMYLCASRPGRYNEQFFGPGTRLTVL.

The chain employs TRBV6-1 and TRBJ1-2, with TRBD1 matching over 7 bases. The V and J ends lost 7 bases and 8 bases, in that order; junction bases with no gene match: 13. Germline V lookup: CDR1 MNHNS, CDR2 SASEGT. The CDR3 totals 14 residues. The CDR3 DNA sequence: TGTGCCAGCACCGAAGGTTGGACAGGCGACGGCTACACCTTC. This translates into CASTEGWTGDGYTF.

The rearrangement links TRBV5-1 to TRBJ2-3; 8 bases are a match to TRBD2. The germline V gene encodes CDR1 SGHRS and CDR2 YFSETQ. V was pared by 0 bases and J by 0 bases, with 3 bases of the junction left unmatched. The CDR3 is 16 residues long. CDR3 coding DNA: TGCGCCAGCAGCTTGGTAGCGGGGAGGAGCACAGATACGCAGTATTTT. Translated: CASSLVAGRSTDTQYF. Full variable domain (remainder filled in from reference TRBV5-1 and TRBJ2-3): KAGVTQTPRYLIKTRGQQVTLSCSPISGHRSVSWYQQTPGQGLQFLFEYFSETQRNKGNFPGRFSGRQFSNSRSEMNVSTLELGDSALYLCASSLVAGRSTDTQYFGPGTRLTVL.

This clone was seen once. J is TRBJ2-7 and V is TRBV2; 10 bases align to TRBD1. The V gene end was trimmed by 5 bases and the J gene end by 7 bases; junction bases not matched to a gene: 2. CDR3 length equals 12 residues. Germline-derived CDR1 and CDR2 are SNHLY and FYNNEI. CDR3 amino acids: CASSRQGAEQYF. The CDR3 DNA is TGTGCCAGCAGTCGACAGGGGGCAGAGCAGTACTTC. The complete variable domain, with remaining parts taken from reference TRBV2 and TRBJ2-7, reads EPEVTQTPSHQVTQMGQEVILRCVPISNHLYFYWYRQILGQKVEFLVSFYNNEISEKSEIFDDQFSVERPDGSNFTLKIRSTKLEDSAMYFCASSRQGAEQYFGPGTRLTVT.

The rearrangement uses TRBV7-8 and TRBJ2-7; TRBD2 might be the D (6 bases). V lost 4 bases and J 0 bases, leaving 16 bases between the germline ends. CDR1 and CDR2 from the germline V gene are SGHVS and FQNEAQ. CDR3 length: 16 amino acids. The CDR3: CASSWIGGFPSYEQYF. In DNA form, the CDR3 reads TGTGCCAGCAGCTGGATTGGGGGGTTCCCCTCCTACGAGCAGTACTTC. Drawing the rest from reference TRBV7-8 and TRBJ2-7, the complete variable domain is GAGVSQSPRYKVAKRGQDVALRCDPISGHVSLFWYQQALGQGPEFLTYFQNEAQLDKSGLPSDRFFAERPEGSVSTLKIQRTQQEDSAVYLCASSWIGGFPSYEQYFGPGTRLTVT.

The chain links TRBV27 to TRBJ2-2; D perhaps matches TRBD2 (7 bases). Trimming shortened V by 8 bases and J by 4 bases, and 17 bases separated the two germline ends. There are 15 residues in the CDR3. The germline gives CDR1 MNHEY, CDR2 SMNVEV (reference sequence). The CDR3 DNA follows: TGTGCCAGCGGTCCCGGGGGGCTGATCACCGGGGAGCTGTTTTTT. Protein sequence: CASGPGGLITGELFF.

The chain uses TRBV4-2 and TRBJ2-3, with 7 positions matching TRBD2. Germline V gives CDR1 LGHNA, CDR2 YNFKEQ. Germline trimming cut 2 bases from V and 4 bases from J; bases unmatched to any gene: 6. CDR3 size: 15 residues. This CDR3 is CASSQQAGTADTQYF. CDR3 bases: TGTGCCAGCAGCCAACAAGCGGGGACGGCAGATACGCAGTATTTT.